These 8 T cell receptor beta chains were sequenced from one sample in a study of T-cell reconstitution after alpha-beta-depleted transplantation in children. Preparation of the TCRbeta library involved a method that used unique molecular identifiers. TCRdb re-analysed the PCR reads in MiXCR, keeping a single row per CDR3 protein. The sample carries 450,000 to 550,000 distinct CDR3 sequences, about an eighth recorded once. Sequencing used PBMCs, mostly from graft donor cells, obtained 180 days after TCRalphabeta/CD19-depleted stem cell transplant. The receptors were gathered from a female patient between 2 and 15 years old who had a stem cell transplant for aplastic anemia, so the T cells may come from the graft donor.

This clonotype was seen a handful of times. The chain carries TRBV6-5 and TRBJ2-1, with 7 bases matching TRBD2. The CDR3 has 17 residues. V lost 0 bases to trimming and J lost 5 bases; unmatched junction nucleotides: 10. The germline CDR1 and CDR2 sequences are MNHEY and SVGAGI. The CDR3 sequence is CASSYSRWSSGHNEQFF. For the CDR3, the DNA is TGTGCCAGCAGTTACTCGAGGTGGTCTAGCGGACACAATGAGCAGTTCTTC.

The sample holds a few counts of this clonotype. This chain connects TRBV18 to TRBJ1-5; no reliable D call. The germline gives CDR1 KGHSH, CDR2 LQKENI. The CDR3 has 16 residues. V was cut by 2 bases and J by 7 bases, with 18 bases left in between. The CDR3, as DNA: TGTGCCAGCTCACCAAGTCTCGCCGACGGCGGGCAGCCCCAGCATTTT. Its protein is CASSPSLADGGQPQHF.

This clonotype was found a few times. The genes are TRBV11-1 and TRBJ2-2; TRBD2 matches 12 bases. The CDR3 covers 18 residues. J was trimmed by 0 bases and V by 5 bases; bases with no gene match: 7. CDR1 is SGHAT, CDR2 FQDESV, per germline (reference sequence). The CDR3 sequence is CASSLLAGGPPNTGELFF. In DNA form, the CDR3 reads TGTGCCAGCAGCCTACTAGCGGGAGGTCCGCCGAACACCGGGGAGCTGTTTTTT.

This clonotype was seen only a few times. This chain uses TRBV11-2 with TRBJ2-1; D perhaps matches TRBD2 (6 bases). The CDR3 length is 15 residues. The V end lost 6 bases, the J end lost 6 bases, and 18 bases lay between the germline ends. Germline V gene lookup returns CDR1 SGHAT and CDR2 FQNNGV. CDR3 sequence: CASRLPGLFPNEQFF. CDR3 nucleotide sequence: TGTGCCAGCAGGCTACCGGGACTGTTCCCCAATGAGCAGTTCTTC.

The chain is built from TRBV6-2 or TRBV6-3 and TRBJ1-5, with a tentative D call TRBD1 (6 bases). This CDR3 contains 14 residues. Germline V gene data show CDR1 as MNHEY and CDR2 as SVGEGT. Trimming left V 11 bases short and J 2 bases short, with 16 bases between. The CDR3 DNA follows: TGTGCCTGCGCTCAGGGGTTCGGCAATCAGCCCCAGCATTTT. The encoded protein is CACAQGFGNQPQHF.

In its sample, this clonotype was seen a few times. The J gene is TRBJ2-7, the V gene TRBV7-2; TRBD2 matches at 8 bases. V dropped 1 base and J dropped 7; count of bases not matched to a gene: 6. Germline loops: CDR1 SGHTA, CDR2 FQGNSA. There are 14 residues in the CDR3. The CDR3: CASSLVAGGREQYV. CDR3 sequence (DNA): TGTGCCAGCAGCTTAGTGGCGGGAGGTAGGGAGCAGTACGTC.

As concerns this clonotype: One base away lies a much larger clone, so this may be a sequencing read error. The rearrangement links TRBV18 to TRBJ2-5; D call uncertain. Trimming took 1 base from V and 5 from J, leaving 14 bases between them. Germline-derived CDR1 and CDR2 are KGHSH and LQKENI. The CDR3 runs 15 residues. Written as DNA, the CDR3 is TGTGCCAGCTCACCACTGGCAGTCCCAATCGAGACCCAGTACTTC. Its translation is CASSPLAVPIETQYF. The full variable domain, its missing parts supplied by reference TRBV18 and TRBJ2-5, is NAGVMQNPRHLVRRRGQEARLRCSPMKGHSHVYWYRQLPEEGLKFMVYLQKENIIDESGMPKERFSAEFPKEGPSILRIQQVVRGDSAAYFCASSPLAVPIETQYFGPGTRLLVL.

In its sample, this clonotype was seen a few times. The gene calls are TRBV4-3 and TRBJ2-7; the match to TRBD2 covers 12 bases. Germline V gene lookup returns CDR1 LGHNA and CDR2 YSLEER. The V segment lost 0 bases and the J segment 6 bases; nucleotides outside the gene matches: 9. The CDR3 runs to 17 residues. The CDR3, as DNA: TGCGCCAGCAGCCAAGATCCCCGACTAGCGGGAGTCGGCGAGCAGTACGTC. Its translation: CASSQDPRLAGVGEQYV.